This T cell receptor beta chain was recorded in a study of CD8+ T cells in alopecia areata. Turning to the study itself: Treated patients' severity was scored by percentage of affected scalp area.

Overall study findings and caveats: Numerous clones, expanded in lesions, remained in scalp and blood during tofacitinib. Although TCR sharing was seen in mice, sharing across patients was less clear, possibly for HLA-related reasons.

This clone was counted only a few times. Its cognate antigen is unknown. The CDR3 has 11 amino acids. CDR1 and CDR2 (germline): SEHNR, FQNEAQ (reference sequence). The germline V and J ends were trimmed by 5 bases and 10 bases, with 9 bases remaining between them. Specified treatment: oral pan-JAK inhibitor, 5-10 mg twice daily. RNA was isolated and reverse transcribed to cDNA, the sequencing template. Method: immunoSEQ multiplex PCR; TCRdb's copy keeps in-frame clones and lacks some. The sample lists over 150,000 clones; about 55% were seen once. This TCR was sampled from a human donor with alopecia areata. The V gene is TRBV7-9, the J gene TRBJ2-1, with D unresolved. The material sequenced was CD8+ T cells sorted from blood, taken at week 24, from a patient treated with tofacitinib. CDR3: CASSNRTEQFF. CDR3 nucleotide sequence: TGTGCCAGCAGCAACCGGACGGAGCAGTTCTTC.